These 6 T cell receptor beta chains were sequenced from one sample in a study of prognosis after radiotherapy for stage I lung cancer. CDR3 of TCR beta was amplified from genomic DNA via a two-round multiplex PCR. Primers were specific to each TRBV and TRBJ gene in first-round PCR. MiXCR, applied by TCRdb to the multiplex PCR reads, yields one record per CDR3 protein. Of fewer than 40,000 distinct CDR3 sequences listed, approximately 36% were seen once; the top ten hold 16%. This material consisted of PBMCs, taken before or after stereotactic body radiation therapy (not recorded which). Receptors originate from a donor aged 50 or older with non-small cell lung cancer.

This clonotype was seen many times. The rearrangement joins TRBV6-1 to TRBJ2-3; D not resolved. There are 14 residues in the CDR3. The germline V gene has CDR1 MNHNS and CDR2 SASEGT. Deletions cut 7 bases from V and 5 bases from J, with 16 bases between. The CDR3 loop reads CASTGSSFGDTQYF. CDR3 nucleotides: TGTGCCAGCACCGGCAGCTCTTTCGGAGATACGCAGTATTTT.

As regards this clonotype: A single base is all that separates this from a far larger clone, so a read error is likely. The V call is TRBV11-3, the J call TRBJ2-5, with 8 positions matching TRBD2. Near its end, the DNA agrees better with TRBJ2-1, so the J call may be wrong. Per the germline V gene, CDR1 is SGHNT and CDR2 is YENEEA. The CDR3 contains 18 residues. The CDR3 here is CASSVRYPSGRSPNEQFF. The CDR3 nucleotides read TGTGCCAGCAGCGTCAGATATCCGAGCGGGAGATCCCCCAATGAGCAGTTCTTC.

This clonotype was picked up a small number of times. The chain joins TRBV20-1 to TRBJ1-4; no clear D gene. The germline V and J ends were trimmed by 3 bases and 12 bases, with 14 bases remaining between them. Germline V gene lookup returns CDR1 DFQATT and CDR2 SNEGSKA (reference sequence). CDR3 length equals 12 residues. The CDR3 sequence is CSARSVADQLFF. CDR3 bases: TGCAGTGCTAGGTCGGTGGCCGACCAACTGTTTTTT.

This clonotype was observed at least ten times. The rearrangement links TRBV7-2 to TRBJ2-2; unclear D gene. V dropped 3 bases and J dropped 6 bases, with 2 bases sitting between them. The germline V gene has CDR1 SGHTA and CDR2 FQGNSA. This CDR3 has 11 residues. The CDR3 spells CASSFPGELFF. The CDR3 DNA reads TGTGCCAGCAGCTTCCCCGGGGAGCTGTTTTTT.

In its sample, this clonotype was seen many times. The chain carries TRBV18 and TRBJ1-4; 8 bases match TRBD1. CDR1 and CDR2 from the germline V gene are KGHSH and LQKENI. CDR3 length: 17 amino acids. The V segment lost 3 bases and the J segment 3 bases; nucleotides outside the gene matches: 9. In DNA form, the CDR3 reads TGTGCCAGCTCACCCCCGGGACAGGTTATGGCTAATGAAAAACTGTTTTTT. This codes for CASSPPGQVMANEKLFF.

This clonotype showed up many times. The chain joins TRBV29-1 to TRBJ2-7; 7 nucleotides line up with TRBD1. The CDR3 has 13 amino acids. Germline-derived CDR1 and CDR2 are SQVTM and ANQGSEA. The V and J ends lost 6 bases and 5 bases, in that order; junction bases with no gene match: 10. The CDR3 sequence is CSVARTGSDEQYF. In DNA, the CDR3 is TGCAGCGTAGCCCGGACAGGTTCCGACGAGCAGTACTTC.